This TCR beta chain is drawn from a study of T cells after yellow fever vaccination. Overall study results and limits: The study noted that FACS-sorted repertoires could contain abundant clonotypes contaminating from the bulk population. Compared with primary, the secondary response was weaker and peaked at day 5, not 15.

The germline gives CDR1 SGHRS, CDR2 YFSETQ. The V and J ends lost 4 bases and 7 bases respectively, with 18 bases between them. The CDR3 totals 15 residues. TCRdb analysed the 5' RACE reads with MiXCR anew, one entry per CDR3 protein. The table has 300,000 to 400,000 distinct CDR3 sequences, 8.7% seen once. This clonotype was detected many times. What it binds is not known. The chain links TRBV5-1 to TRBJ2-1, with D maybe TRBD2 (10 bases). The TCR was taken from a young man who received the YFV17D yellow fever vaccine. Specimen: PBMCs, collected on the day of the first yellow fever vaccination. The CDR3 coding sequence is TGCGCCAGCAGCCAGCGGGGGGGGACAGGGAATGAGCAGTTCTTC. It is translated as CASSQRGGTGNEQFF. The whole variable domain, remainder taken from reference TRBV5-1 and TRBJ2-1, is KAGVTQTPRYLIKTRGQQVTLSCSPISGHRSVSWYQQTPGQGLQFLFEYFSETQRNKGNFPGRFSGRQFSNSRSEMNVSTLELGDSALYLCASSQRGGTGNEQFFGPGTRLTVL.